Here is one T cell receptor (beta chain) with its context. Its target is unknown. Germline-derived CDR1 and CDR2 are SQVTM and ANQGSEA. The CDR3 loop spans 12 amino acids. The study sorted every CD8+ T cell subset in triplicate at approximately 300,000 cells each. Via 5' RACE with UMI labels, TRB cDNA libraries were prepared. TCRdb re-called the 5' RACE reads; every CDR3 protein appears as one record, without DNA. The sample totals tens of thousands of distinct CDR3 sequences; its top ten clones hold about 4.9%. The record originates from a study of CXCR3-negative and CXCR3-positive naive CD8 T cells. General study points: TRB CDR3 hydrophobicity was greater in CXCR3-positive naive cells than in CXCR3-negative naive cells. Memory CD8+ cells had much lower diversity, and both naive subsets had comparably high diversity.

The chain employs TRBV29-1 and TRBJ2-2. This TCR derives from a human donor in good health. Some clones in this sample may be carry-over from other donors' samples. Specimen: naive CXCR3+ CD8+ T cells from blood. Subset: CD45RO-CCR7+CD27+CD95- naive CD8+ T cells expressing CXCR3 (TNR3+). Here the CDR3 reads CSVEAGSGELFF.